The 25 T cell receptor beta chains in this list originate from one sample, sequenced in a study of regulatory and conventional T cells in RAG deficiency. Profiled with immunoSEQ multiplex PCR; TCRdb holds only in-frame clones, not every one. The sample holds more than 5,000 clones, 80% to 95% seen once. The sequenced sample consisted of CD8+ T cells sorted from blood. All receptors derive from a human donor with RAG deficiency presenting as severe combined immunodeficiency.

The genes are TRBV29-1 and TRBJ2-7; D is unresolved. V lost 3 bases to trimming and J lost 3 bases, with 12 bases between them. The CDR3 sequence is 13 residues long. Germline V lookup: CDR1 SQVTM, CDR2 ANQGSEA. CDR3 nucleotide sequence: TGCAGCGTTGAGGCCGACACCCGCTACGAGCAGTACTTC. Its translation: CSVEADTRYEQYF.

V and J are TRBV7-9 and TRBJ2-2; D gene ambiguous. Germline V gene data show CDR1 as SEHNR and CDR2 as FQNEAQ (reference sequence). The CDR3 runs to 13 residues. V lost 8 bases and J lost 1, with 8 bases in between. The CDR3 nucleotides are TGTGCCAGCCTTCCGGAGAACACCGGGGAGCTGTTTTTT. It codes for CASLPENTGELFF.

This rearrangement joins TRBV5-6 to TRBJ1-1, with TRBD1 matching 8 bases. From germline, CDR1 is SGHDT and CDR2 YYEEEE. The CDR3 contains 15 residues. After removal of 0 bases from V and 5 bases from J, the junction contained 6 bases not matched to a gene. CDR3: CASSLGPGGGTEAFF. For the CDR3, the DNA is TGTGCCAGCAGCTTGGGTCCAGGGGGCGGAACTGAAGCTTTCTTT.

This clone was detected only a few times. This chain uses TRBV12-5 with TRBJ2-5; D is ambiguous. This CDR3 has 13 amino acids. Germline V gene sequence: CDR1 LGHNT, CDR2 FRNRAP. The V and J ends lost 1 base and 0 bases respectively, with 3 bases between them. The CDR3 loop reads CASGLGHQETQYF. The CDR3 nucleotides are TGTGCTAGTGGTTTGGGACACCAAGAGACCCAGTACTTC. The full variable domain, in which reference TRBV12-5 and TRBJ2-5 provide the parts outside the CDR3, is DARVTQTPRHKVTEMGQEVTMRCQPILGHNTVFWYRQTMMQGLELLAYFRNRAPLDDSGMPKDRFSAEMPDATLATLKIQPSEPRDSAVYFCASGLGHQETQYFGPGTRLLVL.

The rearrangement joins TRBV9 to TRBJ2-7, with D unclear. The germline V gene has CDR1 SGDLS and CDR2 YYNGEE. This CDR3 is built from 13 residues. Trimming took 0 bases from V and 0 from J, leaving 4 bases between them. CDR3 residues: CASSVDNSYEQYF. The CDR3 DNA reads TGTGCCAGCAGCGTAGACAACTCCTACGAGCAGTACTTC.

The rearrangement uses TRBV28 and TRBJ2-7; 7 bases fit TRBD1. The germline CDR1 and CDR2 sequences are MDHEN and SYDVKM. Losses at the gene ends were 4 bases for V and 0 bases for J; bases not matched to a gene: 0. The CDR3 runs to 13 residues. For the CDR3, the DNA is TGTGCCAGCAGTTGGGACAGCTCCTACGAGCAGTACTTC. Encoded protein: CASSWDSSYEQYF.

The V call is TRBV7-9, the J call TRBJ2-2; no reliable D call. Germline CDR1 is SEHNR and CDR2 is FQNEAQ (reference sequence). This CDR3 is built from 13 residues. Deletions cut 5 bases from V and 8 bases from J, with 12 bases between. This CDR3 reads CASSPNPRGELFF. The CDR3 region has the DNA TGTGCCAGCAGCCCGAACCCTCGGGGGGAGCTGTTTTTT.

The chain employs TRBV29-1 and TRBJ2-1; tentatively, D is TRBD1 (6 bases). Germline CDR1 reads SQVTM; CDR2 reads ANQGSEA. Trimming took 5 bases from V and 6 from J, leaving 8 bases between them. The CDR3 is 11 residues long. For the CDR3, the DNA is TGCAGCGTTAACAGGGCCAATGAGCAGTTCTTC. Translating gives CSVNRANEQFF.

The chain has TRBV30 and TRBJ2-7, with D perhaps matching TRBD2 (5 bases). Germline CDR1 and CDR2: GTSNPN and SVGIG (reference sequence). The V and J ends lost 4 bases and 6 bases respectively, with 19 bases between them. CDR3 length: 14 amino acids. CDR3 DNA: TGTGCCTGGAACCGAGAACAAGGAGGACTCGAGCAGTACTTC. It encodes CAWNREQGGLEQYF.

J is TRBJ2-2 and V is TRBV11-2; the D is unclear. V was pared by 5 bases and J by 7 bases, with 5 bases between. This CDR3 spans 11 amino acids. Germline assignment: CDR1 SGHAT and CDR2 FQNNGV. The CDR3 spells CASSLNGELFF. CDR3 bases: TGTGCCAGCAGCCTTAACGGGGAGCTGTTTTTT.

The chain recombines TRBV4-1 with TRBJ1-2, with D unresolved. V was clipped by 0 bases and J by 0 bases, with 5 bases between them. The CDR3 consists of 14 residues. CDR1 MGHRA and CDR2 YSYEKL come from the germline V gene. The CDR3 region is CASSQEGTNYGYTF. CDR3 coding DNA: TGCGCCAGCAGCCAAGAGGGGACTAACTATGGCTACACCTTC.

About this clone: Relative to the germline gene, one junction end is altered; a read error may explain this. The chain carries TRBV15 and TRBJ1-1; weak D call: TRBD1 (5 bases). The CDR3 length is 16 residues. Germline CDR1 LNHNV, CDR2 YYDKDF (reference sequence). CDR3 sequence reads: CAASREVGLMNTEAFF. The CDR3 nucleotides read TGTGCCGCCAGCAGAGAGGTGGGGCTGATGAACACTGAAGCTTTCTTT.

The chain is built from TRBV27 and TRBJ2-7; D is unresolved. Trimming took 0 bases from V and 4 from J, leaving 7 bases between them. Germline loops: CDR1 MNHEY, CDR2 SMNVEV (reference sequence). The CDR3 totals 13 residues. The CDR3 DNA is TGTGCCAGCAGTTTATCCCCATTGTACGAGCAGTACTTC. This sequence encodes CASSLSPLYEQYF.

The chain joins TRBV4-3 to TRBJ2-5, with 10 bases lining up with TRBD2. Trimming cost V 0 bases and J 4 bases; bases outside gene matches: 8. The germline V gene encodes CDR1 LGHNA and CDR2 YSLEER. The CDR3 runs 17 residues. CDR3 region: CASSQDRAGGLSETQYF. The CDR3 DNA sequence: TGCGCCAGCAGCCAAGATCGAGCGGGAGGGCTATCAGAGACCCAGTACTTC.

The chain carries TRBV9 and TRBJ1-1, with D perhaps TRBD1 (5 bases). V gave up 4 bases and J gave up 2 bases, with 12 bases separating them. The CDR3 loop spans 14 amino acids. Germline loops: CDR1 SGDLS, CDR2 YYNGEE. CDR3 region: CASSTGGTNTEAFF. CDR3 sequence (DNA): TGTGCCAGCAGCACGGGGGGAACCAACACTGAAGCTTTCTTT.

The chain uses TRBV27 and TRBJ2-3; D possibly corresponds to TRBD1 (6 bases). Germline V gives CDR1 MNHEY, CDR2 SMNVEV (reference sequence). With 2 bases removed from V and 5 bases from J, the gap between germline ends came to 11 bases. There are 14 residues in the CDR3. The CDR3 DNA follows: TGTGCCAGCAGTTTAGAGGCAGGGGTAGATACGCAGTATTTT. Its protein product is CASSLEAGVDTQYF.

The CDR3 sequence is CASSEVNTGELFF. The CDR3 bases are TGTGCCAGCAGTGAGGTGAACACCGGGGAGCTGTTTTTT. The chain has TRBV25-1 and TRBJ2-2, with unresolved D. The germline gives CDR1 MGHDK, CDR2 SYGVNS. Trimming took off 3 bases at V and 1 base at J, with 3 bases between the two ends. The CDR3 is 13 residues long.

The chain links TRBV28 to TRBJ1-1; the D gene is possibly TRBD1 (6 bases). Germline V gives CDR1 MDHEN, CDR2 SYDVKM. V lost 2 bases to trimming and J lost 0 bases, with 10 bases between them. This CDR3 has 15 residues. The CDR3 DNA follows: TGTGCCAGCAGTTTAGGGGGGGGCATGAACACTGAAGCTTTCTTT. Encoded protein: CASSLGGGMNTEAFF.

The chain has TRBV27 and TRBJ2-5; possible D gene TRBD1, 6 bases. Per the germline V gene, CDR1 is MNHEY and CDR2 is SMNVEV (reference sequence). The CDR3 has 14 residues. Trimming stripped 6 bases from V and 1 base from J, with 12 bases between. The DNA of the CDR3 is TGTGCCAGCAGGGGTTGGGGGCTCCAAGAGACCCAGTACTTC. As protein: CASRGWGLQETQYF.

The chain recombines TRBV6-6 with TRBJ1-1; the D is unclear. Trimming took 2 bases from V and 1 from J, leaving 5 bases between them. Germline V CDR1 and CDR2: MNHNY, SVGAGI (reference sequence). CDR3 length equals 13 residues. CDR3: CASSYPGNTEAFF. The CDR3 DNA reads TGTGCCAGCAGTTACCCAGGGAACACTGAAGCTTTCTTT.

As to this clone: At one end, the junction sequence differs from germline, possibly due to a read error. CDR3 DNA sequence: TGCGCCAGCAGTGAGGACAGGGAGACCCAGTACTTC. Translation: CASSEDRETQYF. This chain links TRBV6-9 with TRBJ2-5; 7 nucleotides align to TRBD1. The CDR3 sequence is 12 residues long. Germline V gives CDR1 MNHGY, CDR2 SVAAGI.

The chain has TRBV30 and TRBJ2-7; D not resolved. Per germline, CDR1 GTSNPN and CDR2 SVGIG (reference sequence). V lost 0 bases and J 5 bases, leaving 8 bases between the germline ends. This CDR3 comprises 12 residues. DNA for the CDR3: TGTGCCTGGAGTGTAAGCCCCGACGAGCAGTACTTC. It is translated as CAWSVSPDEQYF.

On this clone itself: Other DNA sequences in this specimen translate into the identical CDR3. The rearrangement joins TRBV9 to TRBJ2-7, with a possible D match to TRBD2 (5 bases). This CDR3 has 14 amino acids. CDR1 and CDR2 from the germline V gene are SGDLS and YYNGEE. V dropped 3 bases and J dropped 5 bases, with 15 bases sitting between them. CDR3 nucleotide sequence: TGTGCCAGCAGCGCCCGGGATACGCGACACGAGCAGTACTTC. It yields the protein CASSARDTRHEQYF.

The chain joins TRBV7-2 to TRBJ2-7; D remains ambiguous. The CDR3 length is 14 residues. CDR1 and CDR2 (germline): SGHTA, FQGNSA. The ends were cut back, 5 bases at V and 2 bases at J, with 13 bases in the middle. Written as DNA, the CDR3 is TGTGCCAGCAGCCCCCCGCGGTTACCCTACGAGCAGTACTTC. Protein sequence: CASSPPRLPYEQYF.

This clone was seen once. The chain couples TRBV5-5 to TRBJ2-5; no firm D call. The CDR3 is made up of 12 amino acids. The V gene lost 3 bases and the J gene lost 3 bases, with 6 bases spanning the gap. From germline, CDR1 is SGHKS and CDR2 YYEKEE (reference sequence). CDR3 coding DNA: TGTGCCAGCAGCTCGGACGAAGAGACCCAGTACTTC. It translates to CASSSDEETQYF.